These 27 T cell receptor beta chains were sequenced from one sample in a study of T cell responses to AZD1222 COVID-19 vaccine. The repertoire was sequenced with immunoSEQ multiplex PCR; TCRdb's copy has only in-frame clones and lacks some. The sample lists about 140,000 clones; about 91% were seen once. Sequencing was performed on peripheral blood, taken 28 days after the second AZD1222 dose. Receptor source: an adult who received the AZD1222 COVID-19 vaccine.

The rearrangement uses TRBV5-1 and TRBJ1-3; D uncertain. V shed 0 bases and J shed 4 bases, with 14 bases lying between them. This CDR3 region has 16 residues. Per germline, CDR1 SGHRS and CDR2 YFSETQ. CDR3 DNA sequence: TGCGCCAGCAGCTTGGAAATGCACGGGTCAGGAAACACCATATATTTT. The encoded protein is CASSLEMHGSGNTIYF.

This clone appeared once. CDR3 residues: CASSLYTSYEQYF. CDR3 DNA sequence: TGTGCCAGCAGTTTGTACACCTCCTACGAGCAGTACTTC. The chain carries TRBV28 and TRBJ2-7, with D unclear. CDR3 length equals 13 residues. Trimming stripped 3 bases from V and 0 bases from J, with 6 bases between. Per germline, CDR1 MDHEN and CDR2 SYDVKM.

The V call is TRBV5-4, the J call TRBJ1-6; D unresolved. Between the trimmed V and J ends, which lost 2 bases and 5 bases, there was a span of 11 bases. Germline CDR1 reads SGHNT; CDR2 reads YYREEE (reference sequence). CDR3 length equals 15 residues. In DNA, the CDR3 is TGTGCCAGCAGCTTTTTTGAGCGGGATAATTCACCCCTCCACTTT. It yields the protein CASSFFERDNSPLHF.

V usage is TRBV28 and J usage is TRBJ1-2; no reliable D call. The CDR3 runs 12 residues. The V end was cut by 2 bases, the J end by 6 bases, with 7 bases between. The germline CDR1 and CDR2 sequences are MDHEN and SYDVKM. This CDR3 reads CASSLVGDGYTF. In DNA, the CDR3 is TGTGCCAGCAGTTTAGTTGGGGATGGCTACACCTTC.

As DNA, the CDR3 is TGCGCCAGCAGCTTGGATAGGACACGGGATGGCTACACCTTC. Amino acids: CASSLDRTRDGYTF. The chain has TRBV5-1 and TRBJ1-2; a weak D match, TRBD1 (5 bases). V lost 0 bases, J lost 6 bases, and 12 bases lay in between. The CDR3 extends over 14 amino acids. Looked up from germline, CDR1 is SGHRS and CDR2 is YFSETQ.

This chain connects TRBV28 to TRBJ2-7; D unclear. In germline, CDR1 is MDHEN, CDR2 SYDVKM. The V end lost 3 bases, the J end lost 9 bases, and 9 bases lay between the germline ends. The length of the CDR3 is 11 residues. In DNA form, the CDR3 reads TGTGCCAGCAGTTTGGCTTCGGGGCAGTACTTC. This codes for CASSLASGQYF.

The genes are TRBV7-6 and TRBJ2-2, with D tentatively TRBD2 (6 bases). Germline V gives CDR1 SGHVS, CDR2 FNYEAQ. The CDR3 runs to 14 residues. Trimming took 5 bases from V and 6 from J, leaving 13 bases between them. CDR3 amino acids: CASSPTSMAGELFF. CDR3 in DNA: TGTGCCAGCAGCCCCACTAGCATGGCCGGGGAGCTGTTTTTT.

The V gene is TRBV5-3, the J gene TRBJ2-1, with D uncertain. TRBV5-3 qualifies as an ORF whose function is uncertain. The V end lost 0 bases, the J end lost 8 bases, and 6 bases lay between the germline ends. This CDR3 is built from 12 residues. The DNA for the CDR3 is TGTGCCAGAAGCTTGGAAGTTTATGAGCAGTTCTTC. Its protein is CARSLEVYEQFF.

This chain connects TRBV19 to TRBJ1-5, with 8 nucleotides matching TRBD1. The CDR3 sequence is 16 residues long. CDR1 is LNHDA, CDR2 SQIVND, per germline (reference sequence). J was trimmed by 0 bases and V by 6 bases; bases with no gene match: 7. CDR3 nucleotides: TGTGCCAGTAGCTCGGACAGGGCCTATAGCAATCAGCCCCAGCATTTT. This gives the protein CASSSDRAYSNQPQHF.

The chain has TRBV9 and TRBJ1-6; D is uncertain. Germline V gene sequence: CDR1 SGDLS, CDR2 YYNGEE. Trimming cost V 4 bases and J 7 bases, with 9 bases left between them. The CDR3 has 13 residues. In DNA form, the CDR3 reads TGTGCCAGCAGCTTCTCGGAGAATTCACCCCTCCACTTT. It encodes CASSFSENSPLHF.

Here the CDR3 DNA reads TGTGCCAGCAGGCCTAGCGGAGTCACAGATACGCAGTATTTT. Protein sequence: CASRPSGVTDTQYF. The chain is built from TRBV6-2 or TRBV6-3 and TRBJ2-3, with 7 bases that match TRBD2. V shed 6 bases and J 2 bases; nucleotides not matched to a gene: 5. The germline gives CDR1 MNHEY, CDR2 SVGEGT. The CDR3 has 14 residues.

The chain combines TRBV14 with TRBJ2-1, with TRBD1 identical over 7 bases. The CDR3 length is 14 residues. Germline lookup yields CDR1 SGHDN and CDR2 FVKESK. Trimming took 0 bases from V and 8 from J; bases not matched to a gene: 4. The chain's CDR3 is CASSQDRGYYEQFF. CDR3 bases: TGTGCCAGCAGCCAAGACAGGGGGTATTATGAGCAGTTCTTC.

The genes are TRBV28 and TRBJ2-7; 9 positions match TRBD2. The CDR3 is made up of 14 amino acids. Germline V CDR1 and CDR2: MDHEN, SYDVKM. V was clipped by 6 bases and J by 3 bases; unmatched bases: 6. The CDR3 protein is CASSGSGRLYEQYF. For the CDR3, the DNA is TGTGCCAGCAGCGGTAGCGGGAGACTCTACGAGCAGTACTTC.

The chain couples TRBV5-5 to TRBJ2-2; a weak D match, TRBD2 (5 bases). The CDR3 has 16 residues. V lost 2 bases to trimming and J lost 7 bases, with 18 bases between them. Looked up from germline, CDR1 is SGHKS and CDR2 is YYEKEE (reference sequence). The CDR3 DNA reads as TGTGCCAGCAGCTTTTCGGAGTGGGAGAGGGTCGGGGAGCTGTTTTTT. It specifies CASSFSEWERVGELFF.

This clone was detected only once. The chain couples TRBV7-2 to TRBJ1-1; weak D call: TRBD1 (6 bases). Germline CDR1 and CDR2: SGHTA and FQGNSA. The CDR3 has 16 amino acids. V gave up 0 bases and J gave up 6 bases, with 17 bases separating them. CDR3: CASSLAGTQGSSEAFF. CDR3 sequence (DNA): TGTGCCAGCAGCTTAGCGGGCACCCAGGGGAGCTCTGAAGCTTTCTTT.

The rearrangement uses TRBV3-1 (or the pseudogene TRBV3-2) and TRBJ2-1; 7 nucleotides align to TRBD1. The V gene's germline CDR1 is LGHDT and CDR2 YNNKEL (reference sequence). V lost 5 bases and J lost 7; bases outside the gene matches: 2. There are 12 residues in the CDR3. CDR3 in amino acids: CASSTGANEQFF. The CDR3 nucleotides are TGTGCCAGCAGCACAGGGGCTAATGAGCAGTTCTTC.

The V gene is TRBV10-1, the J gene TRBJ2-7, with 8 bases fitting TRBD2. The junction had 9 bases not matched to a gene; V was cut back by 7 bases and J by 1 base. From germline, CDR1 is WNHNN and CDR2 SYGVQD (reference sequence). This CDR3 comprises 15 residues. CDR3 coding DNA: TGCGCCAGCACCCGAACACTAGCGGATTCCTACGAGCAGTACTTC. It specifies CASTRTLADSYEQYF.

The J gene is TRBJ1-2, the V gene TRBV6-1, with D hard to call. V was cut by 2 bases and J by 5 bases, with 15 bases left in between. The CDR3 is 15 amino acids. Germline CDR1 reads MNHNS; CDR2 reads SASEGT. CDR3 sequence: CASSELWGAGYGYTF. The CDR3 coding sequence is TGTGCCAGCAGTGAACTTTGGGGAGCGGGGTATGGCTACACCTTC.

The chain recombines TRBV5-1 with TRBJ1-1; D possibly corresponds to TRBD1 (6 bases). The CDR3 runs to 15 residues. V was cut by 0 bases and J by 4 bases, with 13 bases left in between. Germline values: CDR1 SGHRS, CDR2 YFSETQ. DNA of the CDR3: TGCGCCAGCAGCTTGGACCAGGTAGGGGGCACTGAAGCTTTCTTT. Translating gives CASSLDQVGGTEAFF.

J is TRBJ2-3 and V is TRBV2; 11 nucleotides match TRBD2. CDR3 length: 15 residues. The germline V gene has CDR1 SNHLY and CDR2 FYNNEI. Trimming took 8 bases from V and 4 from J; bases not matched to a gene: 8. CDR3 region: CASGRLAGSPDTQYF. As DNA, the CDR3 is TGTGCCAGCGGACGACTAGCGGGATCACCAGATACGCAGTATTTT.

The chain has TRBV30 and TRBJ2-1, with 9 positions matching TRBD1. The CDR3 loop spans 15 amino acids. Germline assignment: CDR1 GTSNPN and CDR2 SVGIG (reference sequence). The junction had 7 bases not matched to a gene; V was cut back by 0 bases and J by 7 bases. CDR3 sequence reads: CAWSVGQGIFNEQFF. The CDR3 DNA reads TGTGCCTGGAGTGTCGGACAGGGGATTTTTAATGAGCAGTTCTTC. The complete variable domain, with remaining parts taken from reference TRBV30 and TRBJ2-1, reads SQTIHQWPATLVQPVGSPLSLECTVEGTSNPNLYWYRQAAGRGLQLLFYSVGIGQISSEVPQNLSASRPQDRQFILSSKKLLLSDSGFYLCAWSVGQGIFNEQFFGPGTRLTVL.

This rearrangement joins TRBV6-2 or TRBV6-3 to TRBJ1-6, with D uncertain. The CDR3 runs 14 residues. Germline-derived CDR1 and CDR2 are MNHEY and SVGEGT. V lost 2 bases and J lost 14, with 16 bases in between. In nucleotides, the CDR3 is TGTGCCAGCAGTTACGGTCAGGAATTGAGTACCCTCCACTTT. Translation gives CASSYGQELSTLHF.

The V and J genes are TRBV4-1 and TRBJ1-2; tentatively, D is TRBD1 (6 bases). CDR3 length: 17 residues. Germline V gene lookup returns CDR1 MGHRA and CDR2 YSYEKL. Trimming took 0 bases from V and 0 from J, leaving 14 bases between them. The CDR3 reads CASSQETGMTANYGYTF. The CDR3 DNA reads as TGCGCCAGCAGCCAAGAAACAGGGATGACCGCTAACTATGGCTACACCTTC.

V usage is TRBV18 and J usage is TRBJ2-3, with D possibly matching TRBD1 (5 bases). The CDR3 has 14 amino acids. Trimming stripped 8 bases from V and 2 bases from J, with 14 bases between. Germline CDR1 and CDR2: KGHSH and LQKENI. This chain's CDR3 is CASLLGRLTDTQYF. In nucleotides, the CDR3 is TGTGCCAGCCTCTTGGGGCGCCTCACAGATACGCAGTATTTT. The full variable domain, completed using reference TRBV18 and TRBJ2-3, is NAGVMQNPRHLVRRRGQEARLRCSPMKGHSHVYWYRQLPEEGLKFMVYLQKENIIDESGMPKERFSAEFPKEGPSILRIQQVVRGDSAAYFCASLLGRLTDTQYFGPGTRLTVL.

The chain uses TRBV19 and TRBJ2-7, with 9 bases matching TRBD1. V was pared by 3 bases and J by 3 bases, with 3 bases of the junction left unmatched. Germline loops: CDR1 LNHDA, CDR2 SQIVND (reference sequence). The CDR3 contains 14 residues. CDR3: CASSMGQGNYEQYF. CDR3 nucleotide sequence: TGTGCCAGTAGTATGGGACAGGGCAACTACGAGCAGTACTTC.

The genes are TRBV9 and TRBJ2-7, with TRBD2 identical over 9 bases. J lost 6 bases, V lost 0 bases, and 7 bases had no gene match. Germline V gene lookup returns CDR1 SGDLS and CDR2 YYNGEE. The CDR3 totals 15 residues. The CDR3 loop reads CASSVEGGRASEQYF. CDR3 sequence (DNA): TGTGCCAGCAGCGTAGAGGGCGGGAGGGCCTCCGAGCAGTACTTC.

The J gene is TRBJ1-1, the V gene TRBV28; D gene uncertain. Germline V gene lookup returns CDR1 MDHEN and CDR2 SYDVKM. The germline V and J ends were trimmed by 3 bases and 7 bases, with 15 bases remaining between them. The CDR3 length is 14 residues. The CDR3 DNA follows: TGTGCCAGCAGTTTGACGGAAGGGCGATTTGAAGCTTTCTTT. Protein: CASSLTEGRFEAFF.